A selection of T cell receptor beta chains follows, all from one sample in a study of control samples from healthy donors and cancer patients. Produced via immunoSEQ multiplex PCR; TCRdb's table is partial and in-frame only. The sample contains 390,000 or so clones, about nine tenths of which appear only once. Sequencing input: PBMCs. The source of these receptors is a man aged 35 to 55 with head and neck cancer. The CDR3 runs from the conserved cysteine through the conserved F or W. The D gene is left open where the match is weak. Size is stated for part of the rows, as once, few or many counts, or as a class when the clone is expanded.

TRBJ2-1,TRBD2,once,16,TRBV5-5,TGTGCCAGCAGCTTCCCGGGGGGGCCGGGAATCAATGAGCAGTTCTTC,CASSFPGGPGINEQFF
TRBJ1-6,.,.,15,TRBV19,TGTGCCAGTAGATGGAGGGGATCCTATAATTCACCCCTCCACTTT,CASRWRGSYNSPLHF
TRBJ1-1,TRBD1,.,15,TRBV11-3,TGTGCCAGCAGCCTAACGGGACAGGGAGGTACTGAAGCTTTCTTT,CASSLTGQGGTEAFF
TRBJ1-2,.,.,15,TRBV3-1/TRBV3-2,TGTGCCAGCAGCCAAAACTCCGGGACGGACTATGGCTACACCTTC,CASSQNSGTDYGYTF
TRBJ2-7,.,.,15,TRBV27,TGTGCCAGCAGTTTAAAAATAGGACCGTCCTACGAGCAGTACTTC,CASSLKIGPSYEQYF
TRBJ1-5,.,.,16,TRBV4-2,TGTGCCAGCAGCCAAGATGGAAGGACGGACAATCAGCCCCAGCATTTT,CASSQDGRTDNQPQHF
TRBJ2-7,TRBD1,.,15,TRBV9,TGTGCCAGCAGCAACGAAGGGACAGGGGGGCGCGAGCAGTACTTC,CASSNEGTGGREQYF
TRBJ1-2,.,.,13,TRBV19,TGTGCCAGTAGTTTTAACACGGGCCCAGGCTACACCTTC,CASSFNTGPGYTF
TRBJ1-1,.,.,16,TRBV5-1,TGCGCCAGCAGCTTGACCTTCGGCCCCCGAGGGACTGAAGCTTTCTTT,CASSLTFGPRGTEAFF
TRBJ2-2,TRBD2,.,15,TRBV19,TGTGCCAGTTCTGGACTAGCGGGAATACCGGGGGAGCTGTTTTTT,CASSGLAGIPGELFF
TRBJ2-7,TRBD2,.,14,TRBV27,TGTGCCAGCAGGGAGGGACTAGCGGCTTACGAGCAGTACTTC,CASREGLAAYEQYF
TRBJ2-7,.,.,15,TRBV7-8,TGTGCCAGCAGCTTAGCGGGCCAGGGTCCCGGAGAGCAGTACTTC,CASSLAGQGPGEQYF
TRBJ1-1,.,.,15,TRBV27,TGTGCCAGCAGGTGGGGGGGGACAACGAACACTGAAGCTTTCTTT,CASRWGGTTNTEAFF
TRBJ2-5,.,.,16,TRBV7-3,TGTGCCAGCAGCCCCCCGGGAACAAGGGGCCAAGAGACCCAGTACTTC,CASSPPGTRGQETQYF
TRBJ1-2,.,.,16,TRBV27,TGTGCCAGCATCCTACCCCGCCTGGGGCCTAACTATGGCTACACCTTC,CASILPRLGPNYGYTF
TRBJ1-3,TRBD1,.,16,TRBV5-4,TGTGCCAGCAGCCGAGGGGGACAGTCCTCTGGAAACACCATATATTTT,CASSRGGQSSGNTIYF
TRBJ2-7,.,few,13,TRBV2,TGTGCCAGCAGGAGGGGTCAGACCTACGAGCAGTACTTC,CASRRGQTYEQYF